This T cell receptor beta chain was sequenced for a study of PD-L1 blockade in urothelial cancer. Study background: When patients started atezolizumab in the mid-2010s, it was given at 1,200 mg intravenously every 3 weeks. T cells were recovered from blood samples at a median of roughly 130,000.

With respect to this clone: What it recognizes is unknown.

The V end lost 2 bases, the J end lost 5 bases, and 12 bases lay between the germline ends. Germline-derived CDR1 and CDR2 are LGHNA and YNFKEQ. The CDR3 is 14 amino acids. Time point of the sample: pretreatment peripheral blood. Sampling of each patient yielded between 1 and 8 specimens, collected pretreatment and on-treatment. Repertoires were generated with immunoSEQ multiplex PCR, while TCRdb's copy carries only in-frame clones and drops some. Among 75,000 to 95,000 clones, around four fifths were seen once, and the ten largest hold approximately 6.7%. Overall study results and limits: At 3 weeks on treatment, tumor-associated clones expanded more with durable benefit.

This chain links TRBV4-2 with TRBJ2-5; a possible D gene is TRBD2 (5 bases). This TCR derives from a man in his forties or fifties with urothelial cancer. Specimen: PBMCs, collected around atezolizumab (anti-PD-L1) treatment. CDR3 sequence reads: CASSQRWAGETQYF. The CDR3 bases are TGTGCCAGCAGCCAAAGATGGGCGGGTGAGACCCAGTACTTC.